A selection of T cell receptor beta chains follows, all from one sample in a study of cytomegalovirus exposure and HLA in healthy donors. Data came from immunoSEQ multiplex PCR; TCRdb stores just in-frame clones and leaves some out. The sample includes about 240,000 clones, 82% of them seen just once. The material sequenced was PBMCs. Receptors originate from a woman aged 40 to 50 in good health and CMV-seropositive. CDR3s include the opening cysteine and the closing phenylalanine or tryptophan. Fields, in order: clone size, CDR3 length, D gene, V gene, J gene, CDR3 protein, CDR3 DNA. A D gene is named only where the DNA matches it firmly. Only some rows state a clone size, as once, few, many or a class for expanded clones.

-	14	TRBD2	TRBV28	TRBJ2-1	CASSSAGGHNEQFF	TGTGCCAGCAGTTCCGCGGGAGGTCACAATGAGCAGTTCTTC
-	13	-	TRBV27	TRBJ1-1	CASSPTGITEAFF	TGTGCCAGCAGTCCAACAGGGATCACTGAAGCTTTCTTT
-	13	-	TRBV30	TRBJ1-2	CAWSVRQGYGYTF	TGTGCCTGGAGTGTCCGGCAGGGCTATGGCTACACCTTC
-	11	-	TRBV12-5	TRBJ1-2	CASGLREGYTF	TGTGCTAGTGGTTTGCGGGAGGGCTACACCTTC
-	12	-	TRBV19	TRBJ1-1	CASSMGSTEAFF	TGTGCCAGTAGTATGGGGAGCACTGAAGCTTTCTTT
-	15	-	TRBV7-2	TRBJ1-2	CASSFPLEGGDGYTF	TGTGCCAGCAGCTTTCCGCTGGAGGGAGGCGATGGCTACACCTTC
few	13	-	TRBV10-3	TRBJ1-1	CAISEGQGFEAFF	TGTGCCATCAGTGAAGGGCAGGGCTTCGAAGCTTTCTTT
-	15	TRBD1	TRBV19	TRBJ1-1	CASSIETGGDTEAFF	TGTGCCAGTAGTATAGAGACAGGGGGGGACACTGAAGCTTTCTTT
-	13	TRBD1	TRBV19	TRBJ2-7	CASSMGQGGEQYF	TGTGCCAGTAGTATGGGACAGGGCGGCGAGCAGTACTTC
-	15	-	TRBV11-3	TRBJ2-1	CASSFGGIHYNEQFF	TGTGCCAGCAGCTTCGGAGGGATCCACTACAATGAGCAGTTCTTC
-	17	TRBD1	TRBV7-9	TRBJ2-7	CASSPGQGAIFSYEQYF	TGTGCCAGCAGCCCAGGACAGGGGGCAATATTTAGCTACGAGCAGTACTTC
-	13	-	TRBV5-4	TRBJ2-7	CASSTNLELEQYF	TGTGCCAGCAGCACCAACCTAGAGCTTGAGCAGTACTTC
-	15	-	TRBV5-6	TRBJ1-2	CASSLFRTVPYGYTF	TGTGCCAGCAGCTTGTTTCGGACAGTTCCCTATGGCTACACCTTC
few	15	TRBD2	TRBV5-1	TRBJ2-1	CASSLSGSESNEQFF	TGCGCCAGCAGCTTAAGCGGGAGTGAATCCAATGAGCAGTTCTTC
-	16	TRBD2	TRBV7-9	TRBJ2-5	CASSGAGDKSQETQYF	TGTGCCAGCAGCGGGGCGGGAGACAAATCCCAAGAGACCCAGTACTTC
few	14	-	TRBV19	TRBJ1-1	CASSISVQNTEAFF	TGTGCCAGTAGTATATCAGTACAGAACACTGAAGCTTTCTTT
-	17	TRBD2	TRBV7-2	TRBJ2-7	CASSVGLAGLIPYEQYF	TGTGCCAGCAGCGTAGGACTAGCGGGACTTATTCCCTACGAGCAGTACTTC
-	13	-	TRBV30	TRBJ1-2	CAWSSNGGYGYTF	TGTGCCTGGAGTTCCAACGGTGGCTATGGCTACACCTTC
-	13	-	TRBV5-6	TRBJ2-7	CASSLRQAYEQYF	TGTGCCAGCAGCTTGCGGCAGGCCTACGAGCAGTACTTC
-	17	TRBD1	TRBV11-2	TRBJ1-6	CASSPTTGSPSNSPLHF	TGTGCCAGCAGCCCTACGACAGGGTCCCCGAGTAATTCACCCCTCCACTTT
-	13	-	TRBV28	TRBJ1-2	CASSPRQVYGYTF	TGTGCCAGCAGTCCCAGACAGGTCTATGGCTACACCTTC
-	14	-	TRBV30	TRBJ2-7	CAWSVARPAYEQYF	TGTGCCTGGAGTGTAGCCAGGCCCGCCTACGAGCAGTACTTC
-	13	-	TRBV29-1	TRBJ2-5	CSVYSYRQETQYF	TGCAGCGTTTACAGCTACAGGCAAGAGACCCAGTACTTC
-	15	-	TRBV5-6	TRBJ2-7	CASSFGEGNIHEQYF	TGTGCCAGCAGCTTCGGAGAGGGAAACATCCACGAGCAGTACTTC
-	13	-	TRBV9	TRBJ2-5	CASSGTRGETQYF	TGTGCCAGCAGCGGCACCCGGGGTGAGACCCAGTACTTC
-	13	-	TRBV7-2	TRBJ1-5	CASSFGGNQPQHF	TGTGCCAGCAGCTTCGGAGGCAATCAGCCCCAGCATTTT
-	13	-	TRBV30	TRBJ1-2	CAWTHGSGNGYTF	TGTGCCTGGACCCACGGGTCGGGGAATGGCTACACCTTC
once	15	-	TRBV2	TRBJ2-3	CASSDRVSGTDTQYF	TGTGCCAGCAGTGATCGCGTTAGCGGAACAGATACGCAGTATTTT
-	11	-	TRBV27	TRBJ2-1	CASIGRGEQFF	TGTGCCAGCATAGGAAGGGGTGAGCAGTTCTTC
-	15	-	TRBV5-1	TRBJ1-4	CASSKEGLTNEKLFF	TGCGCCAGCAGCAAGGAGGGGTTGACTAATGAAAAACTGTTTTTT
once	14	TRBD1	TRBV7-9	TRBJ2-5	CASSLGGRGETQYF	TGTGCCAGCAGCTTAGGAGGCAGGGGGGAGACCCAGTACTTC
-	13	-	TRBV12-5	TRBJ1-1	CASGFSVYTEAFF	TGTGCTAGTGGTTTTTCGGTCTACACTGAAGCTTTCTTT
-	19	TRBD1	TRBV4-3	TRBJ1-2	CASSQEIPPTGSRNYGYTF	TGCGCCAGCAGCCAAGAAATCCCCCCGACAGGGTCCAGGAACTATGGCTACACCTTC